This section outlines one T cell receptor (beta chain) sequence together with its context. The sample originates from a study of blood T cell repertoires in COVID-19. Study background: Sites across the United States, Italy and Spain contributed samples from acute and convalescent COVID-19. The cDNA or gDNA used as material had been derived from T cells, B-cell-depleted T cells, or PBMCs.

Per the original methods: Reference gene primers were amplified, and this amplification served to estimate nucleated cell counts. The method was immunoSEQ multiplex PCR; TCRdb's version includes in-frame clones alone and lacks a portion of them. The V and J calls and clone size come from that table; D and trimming were worked out from the DNA. Seen here are around 100,000 clones, approximately 83% observed once, and the top ten hold roughly 6.3%. Germline trimming cut 0 bases from V and 2 bases from J; bases unmatched to any gene: 2. Germline V lookup: CDR1 SGDLS, CDR2 YYNGEE. This CDR3 is 14 amino acids long.

The source material was peripheral blood. The chain employs TRBV9 and TRBJ2-7, with TRBD1 matching over 7 bases. This clonotype originated in a man aged 60-69 years with acute or convalescent COVID-19. CDR3 residues: CASSVDQGAYEQYF. The DNA of the CDR3 is TGTGCCAGCAGCGTAGATCAGGGGGCCTACGAGCAGTACTTC.